The 14 T cell receptor beta chains presented below share a single source sample, sequenced in a study of T cell changes during pregnancy in multiple sclerosis. Only in-frame clones appear in the TCRdb table, and some are missing; sequencing was by immunoSEQ multiplex PCR. This sample has tens of thousands of clones; about 92% occur once, and the top ten carry 5.4%. Sequencing was performed on peripheral blood, taken in the third trimester of pregnancy. These receptor sequences come from a female donor in good health, enrolled as a control in a pregnancy study.

The chain couples TRBV13 to TRBJ2-7; 8 positions match TRBD2. J was trimmed by 2 bases and V by 4 bases; bases with no gene match: 10. This CDR3 is 16 amino acids long. Germline CDR1 reads PRHDT; CDR2 reads FYEKMQ (reference sequence). This chain's CDR3 is CASSSGGRGATYEQYF. The CDR3 coding sequence is TGTGCCAGCAGCTCTGGGGGGCGGGGGGCTACCTACGAGCAGTACTTC.

This clone was counted once. J is TRBJ2-1 and V is TRBV27; a possible D gene is TRBD2 (6 bases). The V end was cut by 0 bases, the J end by 6 bases, with 9 bases between. The CDR3 has 14 residues. CDR1 is MNHEY, CDR2 SMNVEV, per germline (reference sequence). The CDR3 loop reads CASSLSAGGNEQFF. CDR3 DNA sequence: TGTGCCAGCAGTTTATCTGCCGGGGGCAATGAGCAGTTCTTC.

The chain combines TRBV27 with TRBJ2-1; 7 bases are a match to TRBD1. The CDR3 has 14 amino acids. The germline V gene has CDR1 MNHEY and CDR2 SMNVEV (reference sequence). Trimming removed 6 bases from V and 5 bases from J; junction bases left unmatched: 7. Here the CDR3 reads CASRGVQGNNEQFF. As DNA, the CDR3 is TGTGCCAGCAGGGGGGTACAGGGGAACAATGAGCAGTTCTTC.

The rearrangement joins TRBV6-1 to TRBJ1-2, with D unclear. The CDR3 consists of 13 residues. Trimming cost V 6 bases and J 0 bases, with 8 bases left between them. CDR1 and CDR2 from the germline V gene are MNHNS and SASEGT. CDR3 DNA sequence: TGTGCCAGCAGAAATTCGTCTAACTATGGCTACACCTTC. This gives the protein CASRNSSNYGYTF.

In this sample, this clone turned up once. The V and J genes are TRBV6-1 and TRBJ1-2; no clear D. V lost 2 bases and J lost 7, with 14 bases in between. The CDR3 is made up of 14 amino acids. From germline, CDR1 is MNHNS and CDR2 SASEGT. The CDR3 reads CASSERSGRPGYTF. The CDR3 DNA sequence: TGTGCCAGCAGTGAAAGGTCGGGAAGGCCTGGCTACACCTTC.

J is TRBJ1-3 and V is TRBV7-9; TRBD1 agrees at 7 bases. This CDR3 region has 14 residues. The germline V gene has CDR1 SEHNR and CDR2 FQNEAQ (reference sequence). J lost 3 bases, V lost 6 bases, and 5 bases had no gene match. CDR3 nucleotide sequence: TGTGCCAGCAGTAGGGGGCAGAGTGGAAACACCATATATTTT. It specifies CASSRGQSGNTIYF.

J is TRBJ2-7 and V is TRBV9; tentatively, D is TRBD2 (6 bases). This CDR3 comprises 14 residues. Germline CDR1 reads SGDLS; CDR2 reads YYNGEE. V gave up 3 bases and J gave up 2 bases, with 12 bases separating them. In DNA form, the CDR3 reads TGTGCCAGCAGCGGCGGGACGGCGACCTACGAGCAGTACTTC. Amino acid sequence: CASSGGTATYEQYF.

The gene calls are TRBV7-6 and TRBJ2-3; maybe TRBD2 (5 bases). The germline V gene has CDR1 SGHVS and CDR2 FNYEAQ. The CDR3 spans 16 residues. The V gene lost 2 bases and the J gene lost 0 bases, with 12 bases spanning the gap. The CDR3 region has the DNA TGTGCCAGCAGCTTACGGGCCAGCGGTAGCACAGATACGCAGTATTTT. Translating it yields CASSLRASGSTDTQYF.

This clone was detected only a few times. The genes are TRBV30 and TRBJ1-2; D is perhaps TRBD1 (5 bases). This CDR3 region has 15 residues. The germline V and J ends were trimmed by 0 bases and 6 bases, with 17 bases remaining between them. Looked up from germline, CDR1 is GTSNPN and CDR2 is SVGIG (reference sequence). Here the CDR3 DNA reads TGTGCCTGGAGTGTACAGGACGCCTTCTCGCATGGCTACACCTTC. Translation gives CAWSVQDAFSHGYTF. Drawing the rest from reference TRBV30 and TRBJ1-2, the complete variable domain is SQTIHQWPATLVQPVGSPLSLECTVEGTSNPNLYWYRQAAGRGLQLLFYSVGIGQISSEVPQNLSASRPQDRQFILSSKKLLLSDSGFYLCAWSVQDAFSHGYTFGSGTRLTVV.

The chain couples TRBV28 to TRBJ1-5; D is unresolved. The germline CDR1 and CDR2 sequences are MDHEN and SYDVKM. The CDR3 length is 15 residues. Trimming stripped 2 bases from V and 0 bases from J, with 8 bases between. The CDR3 DNA is TGTGCCAGCAGTTTAGCAGAATATAGCAATCAGCCCCAGCATTTT. Translating gives CASSLAEYSNQPQHF. The complete variable domain, with remaining parts taken from reference TRBV28 and TRBJ1-5, reads DVKVTQSSRYLVKRTGEKVFLECVQDMDHENMFWYRQDPGLGLRLIYFSYDVKMKEKGDIPEGYSVSREKKERFSLILESASTNQTSMYLCASSLAEYSNQPQHFGDGTRLSIL.

This chain links TRBV29-1 with TRBJ2-7, with TRBD2 matching 9 bases. The CDR3 loop spans 20 amino acids. After removal of 6 bases from V and 2 bases from J, the junction contained 26 bases not matched to a gene. CDR1 is SQVTM, CDR2 ANQGSEA, per germline. The CDR3 here is CSVLQLSRAGGRLPTYEQYF. DNA for the CDR3: TGCAGCGTACTCCAACTCTCGCGGGCGGGGGGGAGACTTCCTACCTACGAGCAGTACTTC.

The chain couples TRBV28 to TRBJ2-1; 10 positions agree with TRBD2. With V trimmed by 5 bases and J by 7 bases, 5 bases remained unmatched. In germline, CDR1 is MDHEN, CDR2 SYDVKM. The CDR3 spans 14 residues. The DNA for the CDR3 is TGTGCCAGCAGTAGGATTAGCGGGAGGAATGAGCAGTTCTTC. Amino acids: CASSRISGRNEQFF.

V and J are TRBV10-3 and TRBJ2-5, with D perhaps TRBD2 (7 bases). The CDR3 consists of 12 residues. Trimming took off 7 bases at V and 5 bases at J, with 11 bases between the two ends. The germline gives CDR1 ENHRY, CDR2 SYGVKD. The DNA of the CDR3 is TGTGCCATCAAGGGGGGGACCGAGACCCAGTACTTC. It translates to CAIKGGTETQYF.

The V gene is TRBV7-3, the J gene TRBJ1-2; maybe TRBD1 (6 bases). V gave up 1 base and J gave up 6 bases, with 15 bases separating them. Germline V gene data show CDR1 as SGHTA and CDR2 as FQGTGA. The CDR3 length is 15 residues. The CDR3 is CASSLKGGGFNGYTF. The CDR3 nucleotides are TGTGCCAGCAGCTTAAAAGGGGGTGGTTTTAATGGCTACACCTTC.